The 23 T cell receptor beta chains given below trace back to one sample, sequenced in a study of CD8+ T cells in alopecia areata. Reverse transcription of extracted RNA yielded cDNA, which provided the sequencing template. Some clones are missing from TCRdb's copy, which holds only in-frame ones; the method was immunoSEQ multiplex PCR. In total the sample includes 3,000 or so clones, none of them seen once. Sequenced: lesional skin. The receptors stem from a C3H/HeJ mouse with alopecia areata. The MHC haplotype of the strain is H2-k.

This clone is categorized as medium-sized. Each gene name is a mouse one. The sequence runs out 4 residues before the end of the CDR3; the remainder is reconstructed from the germline J gene. J is TRBJ2-4 and V is TRBV1, with D possibly matching TRBD1 (5 bases). Between the trimmed V and J ends, which lost 0 bases and 0 bases, there was a span of 13 bases. Germline V gene sequence: CDR1 NSQYPW, CDR2 LRSPGD (reference sequence). The CDR3 spans 17 residues. This CDR3 is CTCSADRAGLSQNTLYF. The sequenced part of the CDR3 DNA is TGCACCTGCAGTGCAGATCGGGCAGGGCTTAGTCAAAAC.

This clone came up many times. A mismatch at residue 13 separates the TCRdb protein from the translated DNA, so the protein presented here was translated from the DNA. Gene names follow the mouse nomenclature. The CDR3 bases that were read are TGTGCCAGCACCGTAGGACAGGGGGATTCTGGAAATACG. It yields the protein CASTVGQGDSGNT. The full-length CDR3 reads as CASTVGQGDSGNTLYF. The V call is TRBV19, the J call TRBJ1-3, with 10 bases matching TRBD1. The read is 3 residues too short to cover the CDR3 end, so that end is filled in from the germline J gene. This CDR3 has 16 residues. Germline V gives CDR1 FNHDT, CDR2 SITEND (reference sequence). The V gene end was trimmed by 6 bases and the J gene end by 0 bases; junction bases not matched to a gene: 6.

This clone was detected many times. There is a difference at residue 12 between the TCRdb protein and the DNA translation, so the protein given here was translated from the DNA. The listed genes are named as in mouse. The read ends 3 residues shy of where the CDR3 ends; the end is completed using the germline J gene. The chain recombines TRBV1 with TRBJ1-6; 8 nucleotides agree with TRBD1. TRBJ1-6 is known as an ORF, though its function is uncertain. The CDR3 consists of 15 residues. Germline CDR1 NSQYPW, CDR2 LRSPGD (reference sequence). The junction had 2 bases not matched to a gene; V was cut back by 2 bases and J by 5 bases. The CDR3 sequence is CTCSATGGDNSPLYF. The sequenced part of the CDR3 DNA is TGCACCTGCAGTGCAACAGGGGGAGATAATTCGCCC.

This clone appeared many times. Mouse gene names and germline throughout. The read stops 4 residues short of the end of the CDR3; the missing end is completed from the germline J gene. The chain carries TRBV13-2 and TRBJ1-2; 9 bases are shared with TRBD1. The CDR3 is 13 residues long. With 7 bases clipped from V and 2 bases from J, the junction kept 3 bases outside the gene matches. Germline V gives CDR1 NNHNN, CDR2 SYGAGS (reference sequence). This CDR3 is CASSGTGNSDYTF. The sequenced CDR3 bases are TGTGCCAGCAGTGGGACAGGGAACTCC.

This clone was seen at least ten times. Gene names are mouse gene names. CDR3 DNA (partial): TGTGCCAGCAGCCAAAGGGACAGGGGAACCAACACA. This sequence encodes CASSQRDRGTNT. The entire CDR3 protein is CASSQRDRGTNTEVFF. The chain has TRBV5 and TRBJ1-1, with TRBD1 matching 10 bases. The read falls 4 residues short of the CDR3 end, and the missing part is taken from the germline J gene. Germline CDR1 LGHNA, CDR2 YNLKQL (reference sequence). J gave up 2 bases and V 2 bases, and 5 bases lay outside the gene matches. The CDR3 has 16 amino acids.

This clone was found many times. The protein listed by TCRdb differs at residue 12 from the translated DNA, so the DNA translation is shown. The gene symbols are mouse symbols. Coverage ceases 3 residues before the CDR3 finishes, and the germline J gene fills in the end. The genes are TRBV1 and TRBJ1-6; D might be TRBD1 (5 bases). TRBJ1-6 is annotated as an ORF whose role is uncertain. This CDR3 contains 15 residues. CDR1 is NSQYPW and CDR2 is LRSPGD in the germline V gene (reference sequence). Trimming cost V 0 bases and J 7 bases, with 10 bases left between them. The CDR3 bases that were read are TGCACCTGCAGTGCAGATGGGGGGAGGAATTCGCCC. As protein: CTCSADGGRNSP. The CDR3 in full is CTCSADGGRNSPLYF.

This clone came up a few times. The genes and germline here are from mouse. The read ends 4 residues shy of where the CDR3 ends; the end is completed using the germline J gene. The rearrangement joins TRBV17 to TRBJ2-3; weak D call: TRBD1 (6 bases). From germline, CDR1 is MNHDT and CDR2 YYDKIL. Trimming pared 1 base from V and 0 bases from J, leaving 11 bases between. This CDR3 has 16 residues. The CDR3: CASSRVQGNSAETLYF. The DNA read from the CDR3 is TGTGCTAGCAGTAGAGTCCAGGGGAATAGTGCAGAA.

This clone came up many times. Each gene name is a mouse one. Partial CDR3 DNA: TGTGCCAGCGGTGATCCAGACACA. Protein product: CASGDPDT. Given in full, the CDR3 is CASGDPDTEVFF. The chain links TRBV13-2 to TRBJ1-1; D remains unclear. The CDR3 end lies 4 residues beyond the end of the read and is filled in from the germline J gene. Germline V gene data show CDR1 as NNHNN and CDR2 as SYGAGS (reference sequence). The germline V and J ends were trimmed by 1 base and 3 bases, with 4 bases remaining between them. The CDR3 has 12 amino acids.

This clone was counted between two and nine times. Mouse gene names and germline throughout. The CDR3 protein is CAWSAPRGVSYEQYF. The DNA read from the CDR3 is TGTGCCTGGAGTGCCCCGCGGGGGGTCTCCTAT. This rearrangement joins TRBV13-3 to TRBJ2-7, with TRBD2 as a possible D gene (6 bases). The CDR3 goes on 4 residues after the read ends, and that part is filled in from the germline J gene. The V gene's germline CDR1 is NNHDY and CDR2 SYVADS. Trimming removed 10 bases at V and 0 bases at J, with 20 bases between. The CDR3 consists of 15 residues.

This clone was picked up many times. Here the gene names and germline are mouse. With the read ending 4 residues before the CDR3 end, the germline J gene is used to fill in that end. This chain uses TRBV13-3 with TRBJ2-1; TRBD2 matches at 10 bases. The CDR3 is 14 amino acids. From germline, CDR1 is NNHDY and CDR2 SYVADS. V shed 5 bases and J 3 bases; nucleotides not matched to a gene: 2. The DNA read from the CDR3 is TGTGCCAGCAGAACTGGGGGGGTCTATGCT. Amino acid sequence: CASRTGGVYA. The full CDR3 is CASRTGGVYAEQFF.

This clone was seen at least ten times. The genes are named according to mouse. Coverage ceases 4 residues before the CDR3 finishes, and the germline J gene fills in the end. V is TRBV13-3 and J is TRBJ2-7; TRBD2 agrees at 7 bases. CDR1 is NNHDY and CDR2 is SYVADS in the germline V gene. J gave up 0 bases and V 3 bases, and 3 bases lay outside the gene matches. This CDR3 has 14 residues. CDR3 DNA, as far as it was read: TGTGCCAGCAGTGCCTGGGGGAGCTCCTAT. Translating it yields CASSAWGSSY. The complete CDR3 protein is CASSAWGSSYEQYF.

This clone was picked up many times. A read error may account for a junction end that differs from germline. The germline and genes are mouse ones. Sequencing ends 4 residues short of the CDR3 end; the germline J gene provides the rest. This chain uses TRBV12-1 with TRBJ2-7; 9 bases match TRBD2. Germline V gives CDR1 SGHSN, CDR2 HYEKVE. The CDR3 totals 14 residues. The DNA read from the CDR3 is TGTGCCAACTCTCTACTGGGGGGTACCTAT. Residues: CANSLLGGTY. The whole CDR3 is CANSLLGGTYEQYF.

This clone is large by share. The genes and germline here are from mouse. The read halts 4 residues ahead of the CDR3 end, with the missing end drawn from the germline J gene. The same CDR3 can be traced to other DNA sequences in this sample. This chain uses TRBV17 with TRBJ2-5, with 8 positions matching TRBD2. V was clipped by 3 bases and J by 2 bases; unmatched bases: 1. The germline CDR1 and CDR2 sequences are MNHDT and YYDKIL. This CDR3 is built from 14 residues. The sequenced part of the CDR3 DNA is TGTGCTAGCAGTAGTGGGGGGGTCCAAGAC. Translated: CASSSGGVQD. The entire CDR3 sequence reads CASSSGGVQDTQYF.

Judged by abundance, this clone is medium-sized. Mouse names are used for the genes. Read coverage stops 4 residues before the CDR3 terminus; the germline J gene supplies the remainder. This chain joins TRBV3 and TRBJ2-1, with 11 nucleotides matching TRBD2. The CDR3 covers 16 residues. Per the germline V gene, CDR1 is SNHLY and CDR2 is FYNGKV (reference sequence). V gave up 3 bases and J gave up 0 bases; unmatched junction bases: 1. The sequenced CDR3 bases are TGTGCCAGCAGCTTCGGGACTGGGGGTAACTATGCT. It yields the protein CASSFGTGGNYA. The entire CDR3 reads CASSFGTGGNYAEQFF.

This clone was seen at least ten times. The listed genes are named as in mouse. The read is 4 residues too short to cover the CDR3 end, so that end is filled in from the germline J gene. This sequence joins TRBV19 and TRBJ2-1; TRBD2 aligns across 8 bases. Germline CDR1 and CDR2: FNHDT and SITEND (reference sequence). This CDR3 is 14 amino acids long. V shed 1 base, J shed 3 bases, and the junction held 0 bases outside the gene matches. The DNA read from the CDR3 is TGTGCCAGCAGTATATGGGGGGGCTATGCT. Its translation: CASSIWGGYA. The entire CDR3 protein reads CASSIWGGYAEQFF.

This clone counts as medium-sized (0.01 to 0.1%). Gene names and germline refer to mouse. The read finishes 4 residues shy of the CDR3 end, and the germline J gene is used to complete it. V is TRBV13-1 and J is TRBJ2-7; 9 bases agree with TRBD2. Looked up from germline, CDR1 is NSHNY and CDR2 is SYGAGN. J was trimmed by 1 base and V by 3 bases; bases with no gene match: 8. The CDR3 has 16 amino acids. This chain's CDR3 is CASSGMGGRESYEQYF. CDR3 bases read: TGTGCCAGCAGTGGAATGGGGGGGCGAGAGTCCTAT.

About this clone itself: Gene names are the mouse ones. The CDR3 end falls 4 residues outside the read, so it is completed with the germline J gene. The gene calls are TRBV13-3 and TRBJ2-1; TRBD1 might be the D (5 bases). V was trimmed by 4 bases and J by 1 base, leaving 12 bases between them. The CDR3 length is 15 residues. Looked up from germline, CDR1 is NNHDY and CDR2 is SYVADS. The DNA read from the CDR3 is TGTGCCAGCAGTCGCCCGAGGGGAAACTATGCT. Translating gives CASSRPRGNYA. The entire CDR3 protein is CASSRPRGNYAEQFF.

To note about this clone: Here the gene names and germline are mouse. The read terminates 4 residues ahead of where the CDR3 ends, so the germline J gene completes it. The V gene is TRBV13-3, the J gene TRBJ1-4; 10 positions match TRBD1. There are 15 residues in the CDR3. With V trimmed by 5 bases and J by 3 bases, 4 bases remained unmatched. The V gene's germline CDR1 is NNHDY and CDR2 SYVADS. The sequenced part of the CDR3 DNA is TGTGCCAGCAGCGTGGGACAGGGGACCAACGAA. This codes for CASSVGQGTNE. Given in full, the CDR3 is CASSVGQGTNERLFF.

Remarks on this clone: Mouse germline and gene names are used. Read data end 4 residues before the CDR3 end; the end is taken from the germline J gene. The chain combines TRBV17 with TRBJ1-1, with D unclear. Trimming cost V 0 bases and J 0 bases, with 5 bases left between them. Germline V gene sequence: CDR1 MNHDT, CDR2 YYDKIL. The CDR3 length is 14 residues. The covered CDR3 bases are TGTGCTAGCAGTAGAGATTCAACAAACACA. Encoded protein: CASSRDSTNT. The CDR3 in full is CASSRDSTNTEVFF.

There are many counts of this clone. Mouse names are used for the genes. The sequenced fragment ends 4 residues before the CDR3 boundary, so the rest is inferred from the germline J gene. The chain combines TRBV14 with TRBJ2-7, with 11 bases aligning to TRBD2. Germline lookup yields CDR1 SGHDT and CDR2 FRDEAV. Trimming took 3 bases from V and 3 from J; bases not matched to a gene: 2. CDR3 size: 14 residues. The CDR3 protein is CASSSGTGGYEQYF. CDR3 DNA (partial): TGTGCCAGCAGTTCCGGGACTGGGGGCTAT.

This clone is labeled hyperexpanded. TCRdb's protein and the translated DNA diverge at residue 11; the protein reported here is the translation of the DNA. Gene names refer to mouse genes. The DNA ends 3 residues before the CDR3 does, and the rest of the CDR3 is filled in from the germline J gene. V gene TRBV19 combines with J gene TRBJ1-6; 7 nucleotides line up with TRBD1. TRBJ1-6 falls under the ORF class, with uncertain function. This CDR3 contains 14 residues. Trimming removed 1 base from V and 5 bases from J; junction bases left unmatched: 0. Per the germline V gene, CDR1 is FNHDT and CDR2 is SITEND (reference sequence). The DNA read from the CDR3 is TGTGCCAGCAGTATACAGGGGGATAATTCGCCC. Translated, it gives CASSIQGDNSP. The whole CDR3 sequence reads CASSIQGDNSPLYF.

This clone was found many times. Gene names denote mouse genes. The sequenced fragment ends 4 residues before the CDR3 boundary, so the rest is inferred from the germline J gene. The V call is TRBV13-3, the J call TRBJ2-5; 8 nucleotides agree with TRBD2. CDR1 is NNHDY, CDR2 SYVADS, per germline. The V and J ends lost 2 bases and 3 bases, in that order; junction bases with no gene match: 2. The CDR3 is made up of 14 amino acids. The CDR3 protein is CASSDWGVQDTQYF. CDR3 bases read: TGTGCCAGCAGTGACTGGGGGGTTCAAGAC.

This clone was seen ten or more times. Mouse germline and gene names are used. The read ends 4 residues before the CDR3 terminus; that terminus is restored from the germline J gene. At the DNA level, this CDR3 is encoded by other sequences in the same sample as well. V usage is TRBV3 and J usage is TRBJ2-5; 7 bases agree with TRBD1. The CDR3 totals 14 residues. Germline V gene lookup returns CDR1 SNHLY and CDR2 FYNGKV (reference sequence). Incomplete CDR3 DNA: TGTGCCAGCAGCTTAGGAGACAGGGAAGAC. Protein sequence: CASSLGDRED. The full-length CDR3 reads as CASSLGDREDTQYF.